This TCR beta chain is from a study of blood T cells in healthy people across ages. For every donor, a draw yielded around 9.4 milliliters of peripheral blood. The authors isolated at least 7 million PBMCs per sample. With V trimmed by 2 bases and J by 3 bases, 5 bases remained unmatched. There are 15 residues in the CDR3. Germline loops: CDR1 SGHRS, CDR2 YFSETQ. Through a sample-barcoded 5' primer and a J-beta primer mix, a second PCR was run for roughly 6 to 12 cycles. TCRdb recomputed calls from the 5' RACE reads with MiXCR, one row per CDR3 protein. The sample consists of 600,000 or so distinct CDR3 sequences, about 30% of them appearing once. Notes on this clonotype: As yet, its antigen is unknown.

Broader study findings: Percentage of naive T cells showed a strong correlation with TCR beta diversity. Among T cells, TCR beta diversity per million cells dropped roughly linearly as age rose.

Sequencing input: blood. This TCR came from a woman aged 80 or over in good health. This sequence joins TRBV5-1 and TRBJ2-5, with 9 positions matching TRBD2. The CDR3, as DNA: TGCGCCAGCAGCTTTATGCCTAGCGGGGAAGAGACCCAGTACTTC. It specifies CASSFMPSGEETQYF.